Sequencing of this TCR beta chain was carried out in a study of cytomegalovirus exposure and HLA in healthy donors. For this clone: What it binds is unknown.

CDR3 length equals 14 residues. Germline CDR1 is SGHVS and CDR2 is FQNEAQ. The V gene lost 6 bases and the J gene lost 0 bases, with 8 bases spanning the gap. Primers: 60 Vbeta forward and 13 Jbeta reverse. Some clones are missing from TCRdb's copy, which holds only in-frame ones; the method was immunoSEQ multiplex PCR. The profile shows some 130,000 clones, approximately 80% of them singletons. Study outcomes and limitations: Earlier findings revealed that most TCR beta V segments proved productive either about 90% or about 30% of the time.

The chain recombines TRBV7-8 with TRBJ1-4; no definite D call. Sequencing used PBMCs. The sequence came from a male donor in good health and CMV-seropositive. The CDR3 spells CASSFSATNEKLFF. The DNA for the CDR3 is TGTGCCAGCAGTTTCTCAGCAACTAATGAAAAACTGTTTTTT.